Included here is one T cell receptor beta chain sequence, with context. The record originates from a study of blood T cell repertoires in COVID-19. CDR1 is LGHNA, CDR2 YNFKEQ, per germline. The CDR3 loop spans 14 amino acids. V gave up 1 base and J gave up 6 bases, with 10 bases separating them. Assay used: immunoSEQ multiplex PCR; TCRdb lists only in-frame clones, some missing. The sample records about 250,000 clones, about nine tenths being singletons. This TCR was sampled from a man aged 40-50 years who had recovered from COVID-19. This chain joins TRBV4-2 and TRBJ2-4; D gene uncertain. The specimen sequenced was PBMCs or T cells enriched from blood (not recorded which). CDR3 amino acids: CASSQAFSGNIQYF. The CDR3, as DNA: TGTGCCAGCAGCCAAGCCTTCTCGGGAAACATTCAGTACTTC.